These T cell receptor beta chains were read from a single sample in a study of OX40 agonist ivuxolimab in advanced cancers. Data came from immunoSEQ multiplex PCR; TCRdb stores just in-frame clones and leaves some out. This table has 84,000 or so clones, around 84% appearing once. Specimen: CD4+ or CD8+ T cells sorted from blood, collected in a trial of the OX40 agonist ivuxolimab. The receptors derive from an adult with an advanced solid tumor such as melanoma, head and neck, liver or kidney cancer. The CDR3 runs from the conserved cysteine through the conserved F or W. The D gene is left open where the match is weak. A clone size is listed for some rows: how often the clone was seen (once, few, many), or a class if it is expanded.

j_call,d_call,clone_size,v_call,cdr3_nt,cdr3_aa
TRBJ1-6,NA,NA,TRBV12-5,TGTGCTAGTGGTTTGGTAGATATGAGAGACTTTCTATGGAATAATTCACCCCTCCACTTT,CASGLVDMRDFLWNNSPLHF
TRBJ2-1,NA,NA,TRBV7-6,TGTGCCAGCAGCTTAAGGCCCCTACCCTACAATGAGCAGTTCTTC,CASSLRPLPYNEQFF
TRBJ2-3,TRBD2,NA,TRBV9,TGTGCCAGCAGCGCATTAGCGGGGGGTGAAACAGATACGCAGTATTTT,CASSALAGGETDTQYF
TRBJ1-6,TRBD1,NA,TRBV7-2,TGTGCCAGCAGCTTCCCGCCGGGACAGGGTGATTCACCCCTCCACTTT,CASSFPPGQGDSPLHF
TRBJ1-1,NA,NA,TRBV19,TGTGCCAGTAGTATATCAGGGATGAACACTGAAGCTTTCTTT,CASSISGMNTEAFF
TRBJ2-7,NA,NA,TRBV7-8,TGTGCCAGCAGCTTAAGACCTGACTACGAGCAGTACTTC,CASSLRPDYEQYF
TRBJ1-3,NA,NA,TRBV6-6,TGTGCCAGCAGTTATGGGCAAAGCGGGGCTGGAAACACCATATATTTT,CASSYGQSGAGNTIYF
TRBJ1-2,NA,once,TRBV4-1,TGCGCCAGCAGCCACTCCCTCCAGACTAACTATGGCTACACCTTC,CASSHSLQTNYGYTF
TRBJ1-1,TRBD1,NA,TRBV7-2,TGTGCCAGCAGCGATTTGACATACAGGGGGAAGACTGAAGCTTTCTTT,CASSDLTYRGKTEAFF
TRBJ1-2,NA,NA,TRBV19,TGTGCCAGTAGCCTCTCGGGGGCGGGCTATGGCTACACCTTC,CASSLSGAGYGYTF
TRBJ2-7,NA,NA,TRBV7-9,TGTGCCAGCAGCCGGGATAATGAGCAGTACTTC,CASSRDNEQYF
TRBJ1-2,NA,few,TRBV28,TGTGCCAGCAGTTTGGGGGGGTATGGCTACACCTTC,CASSLGGYGYTF
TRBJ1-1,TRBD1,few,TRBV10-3,TGTGCCATCAGTGGGTTACCGGGACAGGGGGGTACTGAAGCTTTCTTT,CAISGLPGQGGTEAFF
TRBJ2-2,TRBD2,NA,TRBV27,TGTGCCAGCAGGCCCGGGACTAGCGGCACCGGGGAGCTGTTTTTT,CASRPGTSGTGELFF
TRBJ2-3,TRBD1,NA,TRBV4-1,TGCGCCAGCAGCCGACAGGGCGGTCCAGATACGCAGTATTTT,CASSRQGGPDTQYF
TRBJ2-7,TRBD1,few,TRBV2,TGTGCCAGCATGGGGACAGGGAGGGAGCAGTACTTC,CASMGTGREQYF
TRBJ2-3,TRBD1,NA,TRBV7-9,TGTGCCAGCAGCTTTTCACCGGGACAGGCCCGCACAGATACGCAGTATTTT,CASSFSPGQARTDTQYF
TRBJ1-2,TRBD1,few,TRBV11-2,TGTGCCAGCAGCTTCTCCCTGGACAGGGACGGCTACACCTTC,CASSFSLDRDGYTF
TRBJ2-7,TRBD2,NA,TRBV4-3,TGCGCCAGCAGCCAAACCCTAGCGGGGAGCTACTACGAGCAGTACTTC,CASSQTLAGSYYEQYF
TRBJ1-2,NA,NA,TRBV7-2,TGTGCCAGCAGTTCAGATGGGAACTATGGCTACACCTTC,CASSSDGNYGYTF
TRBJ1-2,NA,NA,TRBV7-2,TGTGCCAGCAGCTTTCTATCCAACCCCAGAGATAACTATGGCTACACCTTC,CASSFLSNPRDNYGYTF
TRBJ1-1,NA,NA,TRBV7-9,TGTGCCAGCAGCTCCCTGGGGGGAGGAGGAACTGAAGCTTTCTTT,CASSSLGGGGTEAFF
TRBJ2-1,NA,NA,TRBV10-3,TGTGCCATCAGTTCCTTGGCGGGGAACAATGAGCAGTTCTTC,CAISSLAGNNEQFF
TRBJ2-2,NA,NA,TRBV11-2,TGTGCCAGCAGCCCCGTTCTCGCCGGGGAGCTGTTTTTT,CASSPVLAGELFF
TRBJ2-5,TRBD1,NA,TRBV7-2,TGTGCCAGCAGTAGCCGGGTGGACAGGGGAGGCGAGACCCAGTACTTC,CASSSRVDRGGETQYF
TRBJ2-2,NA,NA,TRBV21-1,TGTGCCAGCAGCAAAGAAAGGACAACGAACACCGGGGAGCTGTTTTTT,CASSKERTTNTGELFF
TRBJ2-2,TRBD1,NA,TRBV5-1,TGCGCCAGCAGCCCTCAGGGGGAGTCCGCCGGGGAGCTGTTTTTT,CASSPQGESAGELFF
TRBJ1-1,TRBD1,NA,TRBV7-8,TGTGCCAGCAGCGGACGCCGGGACAGGGACACTGAAGCTTTCTTT,CASSGRRDRDTEAFF
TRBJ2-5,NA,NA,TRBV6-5,TGTGCCAGCAGAACCTGGGGCAGGGAAGAGACCCAGTACTTC,CASRTWGREETQYF
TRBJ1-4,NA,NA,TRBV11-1,TGTGCCAGCAGCTCCAGTAGACTGCCAACTAATGAAAAACTGTTTTTT,CASSSSRLPTNEKLFF
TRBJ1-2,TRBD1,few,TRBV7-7,TGTGCCAGCAGCTTGGGACCGGGACAGGGGACCCATGGCTACACCTTC,CASSLGPGQGTHGYTF